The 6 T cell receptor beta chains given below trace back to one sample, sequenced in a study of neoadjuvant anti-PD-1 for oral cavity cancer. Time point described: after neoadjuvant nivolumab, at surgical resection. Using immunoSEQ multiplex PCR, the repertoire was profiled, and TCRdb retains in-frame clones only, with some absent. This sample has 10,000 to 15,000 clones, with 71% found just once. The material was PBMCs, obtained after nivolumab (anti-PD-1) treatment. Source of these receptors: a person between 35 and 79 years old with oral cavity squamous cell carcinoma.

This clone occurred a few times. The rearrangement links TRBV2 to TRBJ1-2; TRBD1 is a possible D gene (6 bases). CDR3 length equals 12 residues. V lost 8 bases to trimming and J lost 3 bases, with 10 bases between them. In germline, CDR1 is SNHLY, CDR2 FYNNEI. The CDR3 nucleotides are TGTGCCAGCCGACAGGAGGACTATGGCTACACCTTC. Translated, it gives CASRQEDYGYTF.

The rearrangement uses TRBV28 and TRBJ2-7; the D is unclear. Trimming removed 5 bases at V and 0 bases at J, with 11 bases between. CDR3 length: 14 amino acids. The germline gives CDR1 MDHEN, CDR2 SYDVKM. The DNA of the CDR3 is TGTGCCAGCAGTGACCGGCTGCTCTCCTACGAGCAGTACTTC. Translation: CASSDRLLSYEQYF.

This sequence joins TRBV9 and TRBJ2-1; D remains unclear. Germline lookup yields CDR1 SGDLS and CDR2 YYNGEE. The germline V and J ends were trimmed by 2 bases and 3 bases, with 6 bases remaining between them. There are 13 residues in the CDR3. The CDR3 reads CASSVGSYNEQFF. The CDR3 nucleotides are TGTGCCAGCAGCGTGGGAAGCTACAATGAGCAGTTCTTC.

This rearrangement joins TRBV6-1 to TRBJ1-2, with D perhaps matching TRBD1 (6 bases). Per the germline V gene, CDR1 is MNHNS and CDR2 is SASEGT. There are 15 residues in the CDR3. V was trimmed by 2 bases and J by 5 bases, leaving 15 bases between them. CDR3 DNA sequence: TGTGCCAGCAGTGAAAATACAGGGAGTGCTTATGGCTACACCTTC. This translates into CASSENTGSAYGYTF.

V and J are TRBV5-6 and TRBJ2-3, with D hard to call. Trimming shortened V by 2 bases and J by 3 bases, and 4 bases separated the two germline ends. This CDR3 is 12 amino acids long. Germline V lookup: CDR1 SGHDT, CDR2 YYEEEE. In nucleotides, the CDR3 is TGTGCCAGCAGCTTAGCAACAGATACGCAGTATTTT. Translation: CASSLATDTQYF.

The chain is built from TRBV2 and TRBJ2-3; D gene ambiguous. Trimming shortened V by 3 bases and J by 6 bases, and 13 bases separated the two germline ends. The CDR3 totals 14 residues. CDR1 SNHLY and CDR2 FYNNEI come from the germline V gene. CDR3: CASSDLVVADTQYF. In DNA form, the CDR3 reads TGTGCCAGCAGTGATCTGGTAGTGGCGGATACGCAGTATTTT.